This is a list of T cell receptor beta chains from one sample in a study of blood T cell repertoires in COVID-19. The repertoire was sequenced with immunoSEQ multiplex PCR; TCRdb's copy has only in-frame clones and lacks some. The sample holds nearly 300,000 clones, 84% seen once. The sample comprised peripheral blood. All receptors come from a human donor with COVID-19, enrolled during active disease. The donor label of this sample is uncertain. Both conserved end residues are part of each CDR3. Each record gives: V gene, clone size, D gene, J gene, CDR3 DNA, CDR3 protein. The D gene is left open where the match is weak. Clone size appears in some rows only: once, few, many, or a class for an expanded clone.

>TRBV30|few|TRBD1|TRBJ1-5
TGTGCCTTGGGACAGGGGGCTGATAGCAATCAGCCCCAGCATTTT
CALGQGADSNQPQHF
>TRBV11-2|few|TRBD1|TRBJ1-2
TGTGCCAGCAGCCGTTACAGGGGTGATGGCTACACCTTC
CASSRYRGDGYTF
>TRBV7-2|.|.|TRBJ1-1
TGTGCCAGCAGCTTAGTCGGCGGCATGAACACTGAAGCTTTCTTT
CASSLVGGMNTEAFF
>TRBV6-5|.|.|TRBJ2-1
TGTGCCAGCAGAAACGGGGTTGGAGAGCAGTTCTTC
CASRNGVGEQFF
>TRBV5-6|.|TRBD1|TRBJ1-2
TGTGCCAGCAGCTTGGACCGGGACAGGGGGTACACCTTC
CASSLDRDRGYTF
>TRBV5-4|once|.|TRBJ2-7
TGTGCCAGCAGCTTGGTCGCAGGGATCTACGAGCAGTACTTC
CASSLVAGIYEQYF
>TRBV4-3|.|TRBD2|TRBJ2-7
TGCGCCAGCAGCCAAGCGACTAGCGGGAGAGTCAAGCAGTACTTC
CASSQATSGRVKQYF
>TRBV9|.|.|TRBJ2-3
TGTGCCAGCAGCTCCTCGGCAGATACGCAGTATTTT
CASSSSADTQYF
>TRBV11-2|.|.|TRBJ2-7
TGTGCCAGCAGCTTTACGGGGTCCTACGAGCAGTACTTC
CASSFTGSYEQYF
>TRBV5-1|.|TRBD2|TRBJ2-1
TGCGCCAGCAGCTTTACCACTAGCGGGTTTTACAATGAGCAGTTCTTC
CASSFTTSGFYNEQFF
>TRBV6-1|few|TRBD2|TRBJ2-7
TGTGCCAGCAGTGCCGGCGGGGGGGGCAGGGCCCACGAGCAGTACTTC
CASSAGGGGRAHEQYF
>TRBV30|.|.|TRBJ1-2
TGTGCCTGGAGTGATCCGGGGGTTAACTATGGCTACACCTTC
CAWSDPGVNYGYTF
>TRBV19|.|TRBD2|TRBJ2-1
TGTGCCAGTAGTGCCTCCGGGACTAGCGGGAGGGGTGAGCAGTTCTTC
CASSASGTSGRGEQFF
>TRBV7-3|.|.|TRBJ2-2
TGTGCCAGCAGCTCCGCCAAAGGGAGTACCGGGGAGCTGTTTTTT
CASSSAKGSTGELFF
>TRBV5-6|.|.|TRBJ1-2
TGTGCCAGCAGCGCCGGGGTTGGCTACACCTTC
CASSAGVGYTF
>TRBV12-3/TRBV12-4|few|TRBD1|TRBJ1-5
TGTGCCAGCAGGGGGACAGAGGGGCAGCCCCAGCATTTT
CASRGTEGQPQHF
>TRBV5-4|.|.|TRBJ1-1
TGTGCCAGCAGCCCCGGGATATTGAACACTGAAGCTTTCTTT
CASSPGILNTEAFF
>TRBV2|.|TRBD2|TRBJ2-3
TGTGCCAGCGGCGGACTAGCCCTCGGGGCAGATACGCAGTATTTT
CASGGLALGADTQYF
>TRBV19|.|.|TRBJ2-2
TGTGCCAGTACCCAGACTGTAATAGCGGTTACCGGGGAGCTGTTTTTT
CASTQTVIAVTGELFF
>TRBV9|.|.|TRBJ2-2
TGTGCCAGCAGCGTAAGGTGGACTTTGAACACCGGGGAGCTGTTTTTT
CASSVRWTLNTGELFF
>TRBV27|.|.|TRBJ1-1
TGTGCCAGCAGTATAATGGGGCGGAACACTGAAGCTTTCTTT
CASSIMGRNTEAFF
>TRBV19|.|TRBD1|TRBJ1-2
TGTGCCAGTAGTATAACGGACAGGGACTATGGCTACACCTTC
CASSITDRDYGYTF